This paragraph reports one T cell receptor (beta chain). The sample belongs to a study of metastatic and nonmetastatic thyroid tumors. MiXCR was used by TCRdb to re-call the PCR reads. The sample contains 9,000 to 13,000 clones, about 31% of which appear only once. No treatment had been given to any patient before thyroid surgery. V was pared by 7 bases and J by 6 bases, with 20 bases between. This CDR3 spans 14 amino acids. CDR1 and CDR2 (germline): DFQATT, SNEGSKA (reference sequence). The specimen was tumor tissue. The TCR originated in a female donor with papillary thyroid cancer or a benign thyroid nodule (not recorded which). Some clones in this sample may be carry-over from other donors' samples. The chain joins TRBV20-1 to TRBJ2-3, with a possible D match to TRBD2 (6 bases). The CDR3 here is CSGAGSRTLDTQYF. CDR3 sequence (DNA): TGCAGTGGGGCGGGATCCCGAACACTCGATACGCAGTATTTT.